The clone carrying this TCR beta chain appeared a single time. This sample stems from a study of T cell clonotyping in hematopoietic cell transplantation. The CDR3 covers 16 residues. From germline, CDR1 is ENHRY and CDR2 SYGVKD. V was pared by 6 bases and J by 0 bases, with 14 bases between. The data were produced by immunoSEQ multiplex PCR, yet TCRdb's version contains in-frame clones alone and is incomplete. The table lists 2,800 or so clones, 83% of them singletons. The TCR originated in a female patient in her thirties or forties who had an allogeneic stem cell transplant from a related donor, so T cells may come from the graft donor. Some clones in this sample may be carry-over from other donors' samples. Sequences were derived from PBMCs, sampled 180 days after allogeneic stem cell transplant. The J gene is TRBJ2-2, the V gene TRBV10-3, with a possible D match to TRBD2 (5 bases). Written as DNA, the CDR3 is TGTGCCATCAGGCCCGATCCGGGGACGAACACCGGGGAGCTGTTTTTT. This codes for CAIRPDPGTNTGELFF.